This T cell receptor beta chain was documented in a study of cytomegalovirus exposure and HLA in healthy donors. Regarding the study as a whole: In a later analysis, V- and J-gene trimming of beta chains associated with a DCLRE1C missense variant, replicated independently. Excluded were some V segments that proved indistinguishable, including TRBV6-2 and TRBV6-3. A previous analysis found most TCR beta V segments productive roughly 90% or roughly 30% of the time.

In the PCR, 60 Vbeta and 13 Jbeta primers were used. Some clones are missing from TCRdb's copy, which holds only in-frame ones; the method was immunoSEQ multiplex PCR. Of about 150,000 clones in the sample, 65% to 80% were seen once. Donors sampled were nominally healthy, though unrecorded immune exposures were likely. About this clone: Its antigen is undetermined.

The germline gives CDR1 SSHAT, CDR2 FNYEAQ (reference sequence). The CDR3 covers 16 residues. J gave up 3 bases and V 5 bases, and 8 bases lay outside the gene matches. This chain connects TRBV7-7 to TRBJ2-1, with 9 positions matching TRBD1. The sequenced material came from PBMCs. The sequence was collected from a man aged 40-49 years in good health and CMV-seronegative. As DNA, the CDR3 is TGTGCCAGCAGCCGGGGACCGGGACAGGGCTACAATGAGCAGTTCTTC. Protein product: CASSRGPGQGYNEQFF.